This T cell receptor beta chain was found in a study of human T cells and chemical hapten exposure. The CDR3 extends over 17 amino acids. Germline values: CDR1 MDHEN, CDR2 SYDVKM. Trimming cost V 6 bases and J 7 bases; bases outside gene matches: 14. Study-wide results and limits: Expanded TCRs were compared with controls, and the expanded TCRs formed significantly more large CDR3 similarity clusters.

This clonotype was found many times. Its target is unknown. TCRdb fed the RACE reads into MiXCR, producing one record per CDR3 protein. The table has around 40,000 distinct CDR3 sequences, more than 9.5% seen once. The time point: patch test 3, about 24 weeks after DPC sensitization. Indicated treatment: therapeutic diphenylcyclopropenone sensitization with weekly scalp DPC. Unfractionated whole blood was the source of the extracted total RNA. The chain has TRBV28 and TRBJ2-1; 11 bases map to TRBD2. This clonotype originated in a woman aged 40 to 55 with alopecia areata. Some clones in this sample may be carry-over from other donors' samples. The sequencing here drew on whole blood, taken in connection with sensitization to the hapten diphenylcyclopropenone (DPC). The CDR3 here is CASSQPLQLAGANEQFF. CDR3 DNA sequence: TGTGCCAGCAGCCAACCTCTACAACTAGCGGGAGCGAATGAGCAGTTCTTC. Supplemented by reference TRBV28 and TRBJ2-1, the full variable domain reads DVKVTQSSRYLVKRTGEKVFLECVQDMDHENMFWYRQDPGLGLRLIYFSYDVKMKEKGDIPEGYSVSREKKERFSLILESASTNQTSMYLCASSQPLQLAGANEQFFGPGTRLTVL.